This T cell receptor (beta chain) came from a study of T cell responses to AZD1222 COVID-19 vaccine. Notes on the study in general: Spike as a whole was targeted by vaccine-associated CD4 TCRs, dominant at 160-218 and 743-854. White British ancestry dominated among donors, who included more females, and clonal diversity was possibly underestimated.

This clone appeared a single time. Antigen specificity is unknown. The CDR3 runs 15 residues. The V end was cut by 8 bases, the J end by 1 base, with 15 bases between. The germline gives CDR1 LGHDT, CDR2 YNNKEL (reference sequence). Profiling relied on immunoSEQ multiplex PCR, and the TCRdb table lists in-frame clones only, not all of them. Of 150,000 to 180,000 clones listed, less than 90% were seen once; the top ten hold under 7%. This sequence joins TRBV3-1 (or the pseudogene TRBV3-2) and TRBJ1-3; D unclear. This TCR came from an adult in good health. The sample here was peripheral blood, taken on day 0 of MenACWY control vaccination. DNA for the CDR3: TGTGCCAGCGGTCCCGCCGGGAGATCTGGAAACACCATATATTTT. Translation: CASGPAGRSGNTIYF.